This TCR beta chain is drawn from a study of blood T cell repertoires in COVID-19. Authors' methods: Estimated nucleated cell counts came from reference gene primer amplification. Measured with immunoSEQ multiplex PCR; TCRdb has only the in-frame clones, and not every one. The V and J calls and clone size were taken over from that table, and D and trimming were inferred from the DNA. The data hold fewer than 200,000 clones, with approximately 82% observed a single time. The sequenced sample consisted of peripheral blood. The TCR comes from a woman in her thirties or forties with COVID-19, enrolled during active disease.

This chain's CDR3 is CASSTGTGVAYGYTF. Here the CDR3 DNA reads TGTGCCAGCAGCACCGGGACAGGGGTTGCCTATGGCTACACCTTC. V and J are TRBV7-9 and TRBJ1-2, with 10 bases that match TRBD1. With 5 bases clipped from V and 4 bases from J, the junction kept 7 bases outside the gene matches. CDR3 length: 15 amino acids. CDR1 and CDR2 from the germline V gene are SEHNR and FQNEAQ (reference sequence). Based on the CDR3 plus reference TRBV7-9 and TRBJ1-2, the full variable domain is DTGVSQNPRHKITKRGQNVTFRCDPISEHNRLYWYRQTLGQGPEFLTYFQNEAQLEKSRLLSDRFSAERPKGSFSTLEIQRTEQGDSAMYLCASSTGTGVAYGYTFGSGTRLTVV.